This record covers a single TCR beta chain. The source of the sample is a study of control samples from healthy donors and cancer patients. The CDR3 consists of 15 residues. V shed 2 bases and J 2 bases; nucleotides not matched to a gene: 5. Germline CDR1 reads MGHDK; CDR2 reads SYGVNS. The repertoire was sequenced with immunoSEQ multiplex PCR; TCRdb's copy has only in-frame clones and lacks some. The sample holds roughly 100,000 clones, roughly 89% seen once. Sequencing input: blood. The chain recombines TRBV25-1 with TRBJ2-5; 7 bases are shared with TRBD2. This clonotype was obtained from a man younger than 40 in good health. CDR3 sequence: CASSELRDYQETQYF. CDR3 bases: TGTGCCAGCAGTGAACTCCGGGACTATCAAGAGACCCAGTACTTC.